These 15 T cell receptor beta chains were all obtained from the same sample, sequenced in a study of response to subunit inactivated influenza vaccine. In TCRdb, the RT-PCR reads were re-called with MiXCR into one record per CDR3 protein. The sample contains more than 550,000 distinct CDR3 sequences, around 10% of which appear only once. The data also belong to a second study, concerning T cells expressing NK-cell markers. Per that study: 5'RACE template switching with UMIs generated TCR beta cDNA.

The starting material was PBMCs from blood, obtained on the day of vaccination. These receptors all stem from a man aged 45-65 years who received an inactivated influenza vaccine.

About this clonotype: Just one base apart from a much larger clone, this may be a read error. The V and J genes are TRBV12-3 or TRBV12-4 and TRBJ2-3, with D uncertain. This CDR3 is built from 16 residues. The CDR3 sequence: CANSPKDRGTTDTQYF. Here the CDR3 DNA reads TGTGCCAACAGTCCAAAGGACCGAGGAACCACAGATACGCAGTATTTT.

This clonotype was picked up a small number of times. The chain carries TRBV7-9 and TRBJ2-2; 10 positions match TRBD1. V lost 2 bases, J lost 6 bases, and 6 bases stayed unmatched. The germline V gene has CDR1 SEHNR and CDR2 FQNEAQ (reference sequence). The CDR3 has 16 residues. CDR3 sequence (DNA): TGTGCCAGCAGCTTATTACCGGGACAGGGGTCCGGGGAGCTGTTTTTT. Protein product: CASSLLPGQGSGELFF.

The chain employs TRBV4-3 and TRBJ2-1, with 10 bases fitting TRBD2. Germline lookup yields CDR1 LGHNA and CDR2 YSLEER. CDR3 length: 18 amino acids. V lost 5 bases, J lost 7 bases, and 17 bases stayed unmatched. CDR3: CASSFGRELAGGVNEQFF. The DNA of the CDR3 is TGCGCCAGCAGCTTCGGCCGGGAATTAGCGGGAGGCGTGAATGAGCAGTTCTTC.

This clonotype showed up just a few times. CDR3 amino acids: CASSQDDTGELFF. CDR3 DNA sequence: TGCGCCAGCAGCCAAGATGACACCGGGGAGCTGTTTTTT. The chain uses TRBV4-3 and TRBJ2-2; D unclear. Germline CDR1 and CDR2: LGHNA and YSLEER. V was trimmed by 0 bases and J by 3 bases, leaving 2 bases between them. The CDR3 length is 13 residues.

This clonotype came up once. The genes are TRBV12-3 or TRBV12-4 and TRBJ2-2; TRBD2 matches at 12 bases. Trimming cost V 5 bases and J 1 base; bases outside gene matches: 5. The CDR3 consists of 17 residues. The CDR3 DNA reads TGTGCCAGCAGTCAACTAGCGGGAGGTGGGAACACCGGGGAGCTGTTTTTT. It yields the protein CASSQLAGGGNTGELFF.

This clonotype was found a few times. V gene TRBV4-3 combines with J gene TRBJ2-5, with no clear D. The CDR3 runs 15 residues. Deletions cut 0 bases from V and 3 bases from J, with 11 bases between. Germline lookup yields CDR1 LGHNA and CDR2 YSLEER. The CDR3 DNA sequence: TGCGCCAGCAGCCAAGATTGGGTTGGGAAAGAGACCCAGTACTTC. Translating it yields CASSQDWVGKETQYF.

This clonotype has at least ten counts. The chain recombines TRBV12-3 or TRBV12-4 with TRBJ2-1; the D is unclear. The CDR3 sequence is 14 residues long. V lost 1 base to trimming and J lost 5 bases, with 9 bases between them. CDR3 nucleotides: TGTGCCAGCAGTTTAGGGGTGGGTCACAATGAGCAGTTCTTC. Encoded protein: CASSLGVGHNEQFF.

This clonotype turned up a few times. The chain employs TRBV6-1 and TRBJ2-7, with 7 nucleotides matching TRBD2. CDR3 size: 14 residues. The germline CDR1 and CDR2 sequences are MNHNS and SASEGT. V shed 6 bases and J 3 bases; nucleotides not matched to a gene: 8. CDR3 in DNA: TGTGCCAGCAGGATGCTGGGGGGGTACTACGAGCAGTACTTC. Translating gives CASRMLGGYYEQYF.

This CDR3 reads CASTHSPGFDLYQNTEAFF. The CDR3 DNA sequence: TGTGCCAGCACCCACTCTCCGGGGTTTGACTTATACCAGAACACTGAAGCTTTCTTT. The chain carries TRBV11-1 and TRBJ1-1; D remains unclear. The CDR3 totals 19 residues. Trimming pared 7 bases from V and 1 base from J, leaving 28 bases between. Germline loops: CDR1 SGHAT, CDR2 FQDESV (reference sequence).

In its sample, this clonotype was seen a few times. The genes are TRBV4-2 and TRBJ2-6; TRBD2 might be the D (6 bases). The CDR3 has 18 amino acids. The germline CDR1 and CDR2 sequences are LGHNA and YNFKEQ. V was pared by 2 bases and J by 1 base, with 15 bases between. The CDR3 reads CASSQTTGLFSGANVLTF. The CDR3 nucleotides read TGTGCCAGCAGCCAAACAACGGGACTCTTTTCTGGGGCCAACGTCCTGACTTTC.

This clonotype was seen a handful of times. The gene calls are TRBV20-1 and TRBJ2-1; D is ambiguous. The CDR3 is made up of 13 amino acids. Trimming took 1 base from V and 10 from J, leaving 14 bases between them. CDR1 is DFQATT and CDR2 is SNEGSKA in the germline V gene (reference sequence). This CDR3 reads CSARVDPETEQFF. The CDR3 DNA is TGCAGTGCTAGAGTGGACCCGGAGACGGAGCAGTTCTTC.

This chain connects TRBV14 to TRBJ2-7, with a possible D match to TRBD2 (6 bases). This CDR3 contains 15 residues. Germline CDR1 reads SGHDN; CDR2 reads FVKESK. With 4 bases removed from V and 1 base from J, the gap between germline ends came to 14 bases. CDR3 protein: CASSPRGLPSYEQYF. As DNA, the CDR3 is TGTGCCAGCAGCCCCCGGGGGTTGCCGTCCTACGAGCAGTACTTC.

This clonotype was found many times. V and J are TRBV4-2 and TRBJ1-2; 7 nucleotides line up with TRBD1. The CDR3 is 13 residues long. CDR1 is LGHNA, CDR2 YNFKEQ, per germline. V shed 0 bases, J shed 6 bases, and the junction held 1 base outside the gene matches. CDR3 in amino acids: CASSQETGNGYTF. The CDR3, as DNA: TGTGCCAGCAGCCAAGAGACAGGGAATGGCTACACCTTC.

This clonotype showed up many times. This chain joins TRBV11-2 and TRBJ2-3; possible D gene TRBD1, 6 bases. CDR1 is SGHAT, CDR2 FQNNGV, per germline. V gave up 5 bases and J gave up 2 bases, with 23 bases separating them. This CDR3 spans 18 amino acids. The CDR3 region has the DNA TGTGCCAGCAGCGGAAAAACAGGGCCGCCCTTGGTCACAGATACGCAGTATTTT. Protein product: CASSGKTGPPLVTDTQYF.

DNA of the CDR3: TGTGCCAGCAGCACCCCACTTAGCACAGATACGCAGTATTTT. Its translation: CASSTPLSTDTQYF. The genes are TRBV28 and TRBJ2-3; D is undetermined. Deletions cut 6 bases from V and 0 bases from J, with 10 bases between. This CDR3 is built from 14 residues. The germline V gene encodes CDR1 MDHEN and CDR2 SYDVKM.